This T cell receptor beta chain was obtained from a study of graft-versus-host responses after intestinal transplantation. Turning to the study itself: Once they had received anti-thymocyte globulin induction, all recipients took tacrolimus and steroids for approximately three years.

Researchers processed graft tissue to release intraepithelial and lamina propria lymphocytes. Germline V gene data show CDR1 as SQVTM and CDR2 as ANQGSEA. The V gene end was trimmed by 4 bases and the J gene end by 0 bases; junction bases not matched to a gene: 6. The CDR3 covers 14 residues. The protocol was immunoSEQ multiplex PCR, while the TCRdb copy is restricted to in-frame clones and leaves out a portion. This table has 15,000 to 20,000 clones, around 83% appearing once. Sequenced here: ileum tissue, sampled about 86 weeks after intestinal transplantation. This TCR was sampled from a human patient who received an intestinal transplant, so some T cells may come from the graft donor. This chain links TRBV29-1 with TRBJ2-7; 7 positions match TRBD1. The CDR3 region is CSVVRDSSSYEQYF. CDR3 DNA sequence: TGCAGCGTTGTTAGGGACAGCAGCTCCTACGAGCAGTACTTC.